This T cell receptor beta chain was found in a study of technical replicates of blood from a few donors. This CDR3 region has 12 residues. CDR1 is SGDLS and CDR2 is YYNGEE in the germline V gene. Trimming cost V 3 bases and J 4 bases, with 5 bases left between them. Profiling relied on immunoSEQ multiplex PCR, and the TCRdb table lists in-frame clones only, not all of them. The table lists more than 65,000 clones, roughly 94% of them singletons, with roughly 0.25% in the top ten. Sample: T cells isolated from PBMCs. The chain is built from TRBV9 and TRBJ1-5; D is uncertain. This sequence was found in a human donor in good health. This CDR3 reads CASSAGNQPQHF. DNA of the CDR3: TGTGCCAGCAGCGCGGGGAATCAGCCCCAGCATTTT.